The source of this T cell receptor beta chain is a study of blood T cell repertoires in COVID-19. Study-level information: Acute-phase and convalescent COVID-19 samples originated in the United States, Italy and Spain. In each case, the material was cDNA or gDNA derived from T cells, B-cell-depleted T cells, or PBMCs.

With 4 bases clipped from V and 0 bases from J, the junction kept 6 bases outside the gene matches. The CDR3 contains 16 residues. The germline V gene has CDR1 SGDLS and CDR2 YYNGEE. TCRdb keeps only in-frame clones here, not all; method: immunoSEQ multiplex PCR. Among under 140,000 clones listed, 75% to 80% were seen once. This clone showed up just a few times. The receptor's source is a woman aged 80 or older with active or convalescent COVID-19. The source material was peripheral blood. This chain uses TRBV9 with TRBJ2-2, with TRBD2 identical over 7 bases. The CDR3 region is CASSSRLAANTGELFF. For the CDR3, the DNA is TGTGCCAGCAGCTCAAGACTAGCAGCGAACACCGGGGAGCTGTTTTTT.